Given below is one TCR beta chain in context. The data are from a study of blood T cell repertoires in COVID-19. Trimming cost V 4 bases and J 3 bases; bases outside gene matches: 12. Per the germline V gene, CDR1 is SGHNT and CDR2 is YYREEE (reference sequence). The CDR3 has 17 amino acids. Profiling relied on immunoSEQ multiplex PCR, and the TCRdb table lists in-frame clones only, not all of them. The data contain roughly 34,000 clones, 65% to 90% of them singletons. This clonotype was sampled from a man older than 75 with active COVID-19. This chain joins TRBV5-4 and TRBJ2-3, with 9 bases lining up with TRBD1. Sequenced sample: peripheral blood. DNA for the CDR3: TGTGCCAGCAGCGTCGCCGCGGGACAGGGCTATACAGATACGCAGTATTTT. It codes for CASSVAAGQGYTDTQYF.